One sample yielded the 26 T cell receptor beta chains listed below, sequenced in a study of blood T cell repertoires in COVID-19. Here immunoSEQ multiplex PCR was the method, and the copy in TCRdb shows in-frame clones only, minus some. The repertoire holds a few hundred thousand clones, with 85% as singletons. The sample comprised PBMCs or T cells enriched from blood (not recorded which). The receptors derive from a woman aged 50 to 65 who had been exposed to COVID-19.

The genes are TRBV2 and TRBJ1-1; 9 bases align to TRBD1. Germline CDR1 is SNHLY and CDR2 is FYNNEI. This CDR3 is 17 amino acids long. The V segment lost 4 bases and the J segment 1 base; nucleotides outside the gene matches: 10. The CDR3 protein is CASSGTGANRPNTEAFF. In DNA form, the CDR3 reads TGTGCCAGCAGTGGGACAGGGGCAAATCGCCCGAACACTGAAGCTTTCTTT.

This chain joins TRBV19 and TRBJ1-5; TRBD1 might be the D (5 bases). The germline V gene has CDR1 LNHDA and CDR2 SQIVND (reference sequence). Trimming removed 1 base at V and 4 bases at J, with 11 bases between. This CDR3 region has 15 residues. CDR3 nucleotides: TGTGCCAGTAGTATAGCCGGGGGGAGGAATCAGCCCCAGCATTTT. As protein: CASSIAGGRNQPQHF.

The gene calls are TRBV12-3 or TRBV12-4 and TRBJ2-7; weak D call: TRBD1 (6 bases). V lost 1 base, J lost 5 bases, and 6 bases lay in between. This CDR3 is built from 12 residues. Written as DNA, the CDR3 is TGTGCCAGCAGTTTAGAGGGGGACGAGCAGTACTTC. Protein sequence: CASSLEGDEQYF.

The chain joins TRBV2 to TRBJ1-2, with D hard to call. Per the germline V gene, CDR1 is SNHLY and CDR2 is FYNNEI. V shed 3 bases and J shed 4 bases, with 6 bases lying between them. This CDR3 has 12 amino acids. The CDR3 DNA follows: TGTGCCAGCAGTGATTCCGGCTATGGCTACACCTTC. It codes for CASSDSGYGYTF.

CDR3 loop: CASSWGTSGGYNNEQFF. In DNA, the CDR3 is TGTGCCAGCAGCTGGGGAACTAGCGGGGGGTACAACAATGAGCAGTTCTTC. V and J are TRBV5-4 and TRBJ2-1; 12 bases line up with TRBD2. Germline CDR1 and CDR2: SGHNT and YYREEE (reference sequence). V lost 3 bases, J lost 5 bases, and 9 bases stayed unmatched. CDR3 size: 17 residues.

The chain employs TRBV5-5 and TRBJ1-5; maybe TRBD1 (5 bases). Germline CDR1 reads SGHKS; CDR2 reads YYEKEE (reference sequence). This CDR3 comprises 15 residues. V lost 0 bases and J 1 base, leaving 8 bases between the germline ends. The CDR3 bases are TGTGCCAGCAGCTTGGAAGGGGTAAGCAATCAGCCCCAGCATTTT. Translating gives CASSLEGVSNQPQHF.

The rearrangement joins TRBV18 to TRBJ1-1; no clear D. V lost 2 bases to trimming and J lost 0 bases, with 10 bases between them. Germline CDR1 KGHSH, CDR2 LQKENI. The CDR3 contains 15 residues. In DNA, the CDR3 is TGTGCCAGCTCACCAGAAAGAGCTGTGAACACTGAAGCTTTCTTT. Protein: CASSPERAVNTEAFF.

On this clone: Germline and junction disagree at one end, which may indicate a read error. This sequence joins TRBV6-6 and TRBJ2-7; TRBD2 matches at 11 bases. CDR1 MNHNY and CDR2 SVGAGI come from the germline V gene (reference sequence). The CDR3 extends over 15 amino acids. The CDR3 coding sequence is TGTGCCAGCAGTGGTAGCGGGGGGGCCTCCTCCGAGCAGTACTTC. Residues: CASSGSGGASSEQYF.

This chain links TRBV28 with TRBJ1-2, with TRBD1 as a possible D gene (5 bases). This CDR3 is built from 14 residues. The germline gives CDR1 MDHEN, CDR2 SYDVKM. The V gene lost 5 bases and the J gene lost 5 bases, with 15 bases spanning the gap. Here the CDR3 reads CASSPPVGGYGYTF. In DNA, the CDR3 is TGTGCCAGCAGTCCCCCGGTGGGGGGTTATGGCTACACCTTC.

The rearrangement uses TRBV5-1 and TRBJ1-1, with 8 bases fitting TRBD1. V was pared by 4 bases and J by 9 bases, with 8 bases of the junction left unmatched. Germline V gene lookup returns CDR1 SGHRS and CDR2 YFSETQ. The CDR3 has 13 residues. As DNA, the CDR3 is TGCGCCAGCAGCCCCGGGGACAGGCCTCAAGCTTTCTTT. It specifies CASSPGDRPQAFF. The complete variable domain, with remaining parts taken from reference TRBV5-1 and TRBJ1-1, reads KAGVTQTPRYLIKTRGQQVTLSCSPISGHRSVSWYQQTPGQGLQFLFEYFSETQRNKGNFPGRFSGRQFSNSRSEMNVSTLELGDSALYLCASSPGDRPQAFFGQGTRLTVV.

The chain joins TRBV5-1 to TRBJ2-3; 7 bases fit TRBD2. Per the germline V gene, CDR1 is SGHRS and CDR2 is YFSETQ. CDR3 size: 15 residues. J was trimmed by 4 bases and V by 6 bases; bases with no gene match: 11. CDR3 DNA sequence: TGCGCCAGCAATACCGTGGGGGGGATGGCAGATACGCAGTATTTT. It specifies CASNTVGGMADTQYF.

V gene TRBV5-5 combines with J gene TRBJ1-4; TRBD1 matches 8 bases. Per the germline V gene, CDR1 is SGHKS and CDR2 is YYEKEE (reference sequence). The CDR3 length is 17 residues. V trimming: 3 bases; J trimming: 0 bases; junction bases outside the gene matches: 7. The CDR3 sequence: CASSSYGTGTTNEKLFF. CDR3 DNA sequence: TGTGCCAGCAGCTCCTACGGGACAGGAACAACTAATGAAAAACTGTTTTTT. The entire variable domain, with the rest obtained from reference TRBV5-5 and TRBJ1-4, is as follows: DAGVTQSPTHLIKTRGQQVTLRCSPISGHKSVSWYQQVLGQGPQFIFQYYEKEERGRGNFPDRFSARQFPNYSSELNVNALLLGDSALYLCASSSYGTGTTNEKLFFGSGTQLSVL.

The chain uses TRBV19 and TRBJ1-6; TRBD1 agrees at 7 bases. The trim removed 5 bases at V and 6 bases at J, leaving 4 bases unmatched. The CDR3 is 14 amino acids. Per germline, CDR1 LNHDA and CDR2 SQIVND (reference sequence). The CDR3 coding sequence is TGTGCCAGTAGTCCGACAGGGAGTAATTCACCCCTCCACTTT. This translates into CASSPTGSNSPLHF.

The sample holds many counts of this clone. The CDR3 loop is CASRDQGRAFF. The CDR3 coding sequence is TGCGCCAGCAGGGACCAGGGGAGAGCTTTCTTT. The chain carries TRBV5-1 and TRBJ1-1; tentative D call: TRBD1 (6 bases). Germline lookup yields CDR1 SGHRS and CDR2 YFSETQ. Trimming shortened V by 5 bases and J by 10 bases, and 12 bases separated the two germline ends. This CDR3 spans 11 amino acids.

Worth noting for this clone: Other nucleotide sequences from this sample produce the same CDR3. The CDR3 DNA sequence: TGTGCCAGTAGTATAGGACAGAACACCGGGGAGCTGTTTTTT. Translation gives CASSIGQNTGELFF. This chain joins TRBV19 and TRBJ2-2, with D hard to call. Trimming stripped 1 base from V and 1 base from J, with 4 bases between. The V gene's germline CDR1 is LNHDA and CDR2 SQIVND (reference sequence). The CDR3 loop spans 14 amino acids.

The chain recombines TRBV28 with TRBJ1-2; tentatively, D is TRBD1 (5 bases). Trimming removed 2 bases from V and 5 bases from J, with 15 bases in between. Germline CDR1 is MDHEN and CDR2 is SYDVKM. The CDR3 runs 15 residues. In nucleotides, the CDR3 is TGTGCCAGCAGTTTAGGATTGGGGGGAATGTATGGCTACACCTTC. Protein: CASSLGLGGMYGYTF.

This clone was recorded once. The chain has TRBV14 and TRBJ2-7; the D is unclear. Trimming shortened V by 2 bases and J by 3 bases, and 11 bases separated the two germline ends. The CDR3 length is 14 residues. Germline CDR1 reads SGHDN; CDR2 reads FVKESK. The chain's CDR3 is CASSQSNSYYEQYF. CDR3 nucleotide sequence: TGTGCCAGCAGCCAATCGAACAGCTACTACGAGCAGTACTTC.

Here the CDR3 DNA reads TGTGCCATCAGTGAGGGGACAGGGAACCAGCCCCAGCATTTT. It is translated as CAISEGTGNQPQHF. J is TRBJ1-5 and V is TRBV10-3, with 9 bases aligning to TRBD1. This CDR3 is 14 amino acids long. Germline CDR1 ENHRY, CDR2 SYGVKD. V lost 2 bases, J lost 7 bases, and 3 bases stayed unmatched.

This clone was counted a single time. The gene calls are TRBV30 and TRBJ1-5; D ambiguous. Between the trimmed V and J ends, which lost 2 bases and 5 bases, there was a span of 10 bases. CDR3 length equals 13 residues. The germline V gene encodes CDR1 GTSNPN and CDR2 SVGIG (reference sequence). The CDR3 sequence is CAWSIKGDQPQHF. The CDR3 DNA reads TGTGCCTGGAGTATAAAGGGAGATCAGCCCCAGCATTTT.

The chain recombines TRBV5-1 with TRBJ1-3; 7 positions agree with TRBD1. Trimming at V came to 7 bases and at J to 0 bases, leaving 4 bases not matched to a gene. The CDR3 is 14 residues long. Germline V gene lookup returns CDR1 SGHRS and CDR2 YFSETQ. DNA for the CDR3: TGCGCCAGCCGGGACAGCGGCTCTGGAAACACCATATATTTT. This codes for CASRDSGSGNTIYF. The entire variable domain, with the rest obtained from reference TRBV5-1 and TRBJ1-3, is as follows: KAGVTQTPRYLIKTRGQQVTLSCSPISGHRSVSWYQQTPGQGLQFLFEYFSETQRNKGNFPGRFSGRQFSNSRSEMNVSTLELGDSALYLCASRDSGSGNTIYFGEGSWLTVV.

This chain uses TRBV20-1 with TRBJ1-1, with D uncertain. This CDR3 region has 12 residues. Germline values: CDR1 DFQATT, CDR2 SNEGSKA (reference sequence). V lost 3 bases to trimming and J lost 6 bases, with 11 bases between them. The CDR3 DNA sequence: TGCAGTGCTAGTACGGGAATCTCTGAAGCTTTCTTT. It yields the protein CSASTGISEAFF.

The chain recombines TRBV6-5 with TRBJ1-1, with 12 bases that match TRBD1. The germline V gene has CDR1 MNHEY and CDR2 SVGAGI. The J segment lost 1 base and the V segment lost 4 bases, leaving 4 bases of the junction unmatched. The CDR3 loop spans 16 amino acids. DNA for the CDR3: TGTGCCAGCAGTTTGGGACAGGGGGCGCCGAACACTGAAGCTTTCTTT. It translates to CASSLGQGAPNTEAFF.

J is TRBJ2-3 and V is TRBV7-3, with D possibly matching TRBD2 (6 bases). The CDR3 sequence is 14 residues long. CDR1 is SGHTA, CDR2 FQGTGA, per germline. Deletions cut 1 base from V and 9 bases from J, with 14 bases between. Here the CDR3 reads CASSLNPREETQYF. CDR3 DNA: TGTGCCAGCAGCTTAAACCCCAGGGAGGAAACGCAGTATTTT.

This chain connects TRBV10-3 to TRBJ1-6, with 10 bases identical to TRBD1. The CDR3 sequence is 14 residues long. Germline V gene data show CDR1 as ENHRY and CDR2 as SYGVKD. The ends lost 7 bases at V and 10 bases at J; junction bases unmatched: 7. The CDR3 protein is CAITEGTGASPLHF. CDR3 DNA sequence: TGTGCCATCACCGAAGGGACAGGGGCCTCACCCCTCCACTTT.

The chain joins TRBV12-5 to TRBJ1-1, with 7 bases matching TRBD1. Germline CDR1 LGHNT, CDR2 FRNRAP. The J segment lost 5 bases and the V segment lost 6 bases, leaving 12 bases of the junction unmatched. This CDR3 spans 15 amino acids. The CDR3 spells CASGIQQGSRTEAFF. CDR3 DNA sequence: TGTGCTAGTGGGATACAACAGGGGTCTCGGACTGAAGCTTTCTTT.

This chain uses TRBV5-5 with TRBJ1-5; D uncertain. V was clipped by 4 bases and J by 4 bases, with 15 bases between them. Germline V lookup: CDR1 SGHKS, CDR2 YYEKEE (reference sequence). CDR3 length equals 15 residues. For the CDR3, the DNA is TGTGCCAGCAGCCAAGGACCGGGGAGGAATCAGCCCCAGCATTTT. It translates to CASSQGPGRNQPQHF.